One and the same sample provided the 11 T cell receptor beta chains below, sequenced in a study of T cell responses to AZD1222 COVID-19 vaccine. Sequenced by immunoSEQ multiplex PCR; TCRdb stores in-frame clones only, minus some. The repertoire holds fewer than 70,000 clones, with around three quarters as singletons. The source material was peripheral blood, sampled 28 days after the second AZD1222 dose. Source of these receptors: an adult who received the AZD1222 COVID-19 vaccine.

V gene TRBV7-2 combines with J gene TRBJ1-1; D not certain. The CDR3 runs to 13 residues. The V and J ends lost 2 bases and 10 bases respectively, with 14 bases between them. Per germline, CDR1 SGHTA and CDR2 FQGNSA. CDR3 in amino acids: CASSLTSLLGAFF. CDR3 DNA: TGTGCCAGCAGCTTAACATCTCTGCTGGGAGCTTTCTTT.

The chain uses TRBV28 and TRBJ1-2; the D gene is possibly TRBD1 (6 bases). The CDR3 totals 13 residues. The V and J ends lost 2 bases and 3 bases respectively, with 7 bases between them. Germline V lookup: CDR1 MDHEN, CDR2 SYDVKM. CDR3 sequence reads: CASSLNRDYGYTF. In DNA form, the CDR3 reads TGTGCCAGCAGTTTAAACAGGGACTATGGCTACACCTTC.

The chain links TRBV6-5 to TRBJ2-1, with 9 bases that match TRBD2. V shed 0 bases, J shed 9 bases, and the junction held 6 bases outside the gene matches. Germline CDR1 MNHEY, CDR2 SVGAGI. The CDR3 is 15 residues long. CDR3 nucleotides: TGTGCCAGCAGTTACTCTGCGGGGGGGCGGGTTGAGCAGTTCTTC. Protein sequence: CASSYSAGGRVEQFF.

The CDR3 loop reads CSASDDWDQAQHF. CDR3 in DNA: TGCAGTGCTAGTGACGATTGGGATCAAGCCCAGCATTTT. The J gene is TRBJ1-5, the V gene TRBV20-1; D is uncertain. V was pared by 3 bases and J by 11 bases, with 17 bases between. The germline V gene encodes CDR1 DFQATT and CDR2 SNEGSKA (reference sequence). This CDR3 comprises 13 residues.

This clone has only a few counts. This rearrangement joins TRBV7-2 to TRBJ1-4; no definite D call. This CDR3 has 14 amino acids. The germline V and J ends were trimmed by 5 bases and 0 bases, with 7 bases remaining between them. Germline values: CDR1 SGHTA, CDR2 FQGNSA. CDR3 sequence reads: CASSITTTNEKLFF. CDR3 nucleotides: TGTGCCAGCAGCATTACCACAACTAATGAAAAACTGTTTTTT.

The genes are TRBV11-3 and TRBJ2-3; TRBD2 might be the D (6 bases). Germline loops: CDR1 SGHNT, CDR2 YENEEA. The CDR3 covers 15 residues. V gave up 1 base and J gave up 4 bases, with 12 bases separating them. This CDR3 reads CASSLGPSAADTQYF. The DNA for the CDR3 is TGTGCCAGCAGCTTAGGTCCTAGCGCGGCAGATACGCAGTATTTT.

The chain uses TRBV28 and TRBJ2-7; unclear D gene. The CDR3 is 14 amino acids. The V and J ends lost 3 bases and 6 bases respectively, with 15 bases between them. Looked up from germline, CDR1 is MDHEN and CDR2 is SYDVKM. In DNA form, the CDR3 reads TGTGCCAGCAGTTTGTCTGGGTTTGTGGGCGAGCAGTACTTC. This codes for CASSLSGFVGEQYF.

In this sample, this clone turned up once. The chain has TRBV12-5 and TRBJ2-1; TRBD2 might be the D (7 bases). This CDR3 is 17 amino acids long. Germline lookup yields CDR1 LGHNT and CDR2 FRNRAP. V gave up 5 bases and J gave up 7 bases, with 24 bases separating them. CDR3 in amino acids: CASGPPLGGGPGNEQFF. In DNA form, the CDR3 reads TGTGCTAGTGGTCCCCCCCTGGGCGGGGGCCCGGGAAATGAGCAGTTCTTC.

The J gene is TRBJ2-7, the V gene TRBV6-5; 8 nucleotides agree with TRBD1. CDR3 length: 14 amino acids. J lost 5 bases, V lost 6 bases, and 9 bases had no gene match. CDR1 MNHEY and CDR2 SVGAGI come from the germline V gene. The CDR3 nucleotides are TGTGCCAGCAGGAAGGGACAGGAACATAACGAGCAGTACTTC. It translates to CASRKGQEHNEQYF.

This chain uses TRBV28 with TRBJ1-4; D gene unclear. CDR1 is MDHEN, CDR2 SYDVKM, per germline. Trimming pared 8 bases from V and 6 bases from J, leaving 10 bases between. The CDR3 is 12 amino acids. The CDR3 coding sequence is TGTGCCAGCTCAGTGGAAGATGAAAAACTGTTTTTT. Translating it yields CASSVEDEKLFF.

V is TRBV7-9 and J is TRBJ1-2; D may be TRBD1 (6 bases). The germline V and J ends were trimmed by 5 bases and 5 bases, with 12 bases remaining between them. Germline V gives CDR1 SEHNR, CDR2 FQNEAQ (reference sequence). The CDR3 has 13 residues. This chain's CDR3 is CASSRDIRYGYTF. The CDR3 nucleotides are TGTGCCAGCAGCAGGGACATACGATATGGCTACACCTTC. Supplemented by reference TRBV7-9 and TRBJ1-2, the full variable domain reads DTGVSQNPRHKITKRGQNVTFRCDPISEHNRLYWYRQTLGQGPEFLTYFQNEAQLEKSRLLSDRFSAERPKGSFSTLEIQRTEQGDSAMYLCASSRDIRYGYTFGSGTRLTVV.